The T cell receptor beta chain described here comes from a study of CD8 T cells in Susac syndrome. Trimming at V came to 1 base and at J to 5 bases, leaving 7 bases not matched to a gene. The CDR3 is 15 amino acids. Worth noting for this clonotype: The target antigen is unknown.

From blood CD8+ and CD4+ T cells, TCR beta sequences were generated. Negative isolation yielded CD4+ and CD8+ T cells, and FACS enriched TEMRA cells. Notes on the study in general: It was acknowledged in the study that the number of individuals who were included in its TCR sequencing and HLA analysis was relatively small.

Random hexamers primed reverse transcription of about 0.45 to 1 ug RNA. The method of amplification for TCR beta CDR3 was immunoSEQ multiplex PCR, covering 54 Vbeta and 13 Jbeta. TCRdb redid the calling of the immunoSEQ multiplex PCR reads with MiXCR, one entry per CDR3 protein. The sample holds some 260,000 distinct CDR3 sequences; approximately 85% are singletons and the top ten take 0.11%. This TCR was recovered from a human donor with multiple sclerosis. The sample taken for sequencing was CD8+ T cells from PBMCs. J is TRBJ1-2 and V is TRBV12-3 or TRBV12-4; 7 nucleotides agree with TRBD1. This CDR3 is CASSLGGDSAYGYTF. CDR3 coding DNA: TGTGCCAGCAGTTTAGGCGGGGACAGCGCATATGGCTACACCTTC.